Sequencing of this T cell receptor beta chain was carried out in a study of T-cell memory formation after mild COVID-19. Overall study: In these data, TCR clusters were largely donor specific.

UMIs and sample barcodes were carried by the TCR alpha and TCR beta cDNA libraries that 5'RACE produced using constant-segment primers. TCRdb reanalysed the 5' RACE reads using MiXCR and keeps one entry per CDR3 protein. The sample includes under 300,000 distinct CDR3 sequences, over 7% of them seen just once. Germline values: CDR1 SGHVS, CDR2 FNYEAQ. This CDR3 is built from 14 residues. V gave up 3 bases and J gave up 2 bases; unmatched junction bases: 4. This clonotype was detected only a few times. The antigen is unknown. Overall study findings and caveats: Researchers report contracting CD4+ clones mostly in CM and EM, with CD8+ clones in EMRA. CD4+ bias marked clones expanding day 15 to 37, unlike balanced contracting clones.

The TCR sequence derives from a young man who had mild COVID-19 (a few samples of this study predate the infection). Cell type and time point are not known. Input material: PBMCs or a T cell subset sorted from them (not recorded which). V and J are TRBV7-6 and TRBJ2-7; the match to TRBD1 covers 7 bases. As DNA, the CDR3 is TGTGCCAGCAGCTTCGACAGGGCCACCTACGAGCAGTACTTC. Encoded protein: CASSFDRATYEQYF.